This T cell receptor (beta chain) is drawn from a study of cytomegalovirus exposure and HLA in healthy donors. Overall study results and limits: TCR beta sequences reportedly predicted the HLA-A and HLA-B alleles of most subjects accurately. Only CMV serostatus was available as immune exposure information.

V dropped 0 bases and J dropped 6 bases, with 11 bases sitting between them. Germline V gene lookup returns CDR1 LNHDA and CDR2 SQIVND (reference sequence). This CDR3 region has 14 residues. In the PCR, 60 Vbeta and 13 Jbeta primers were used. Sequencing used immunoSEQ multiplex PCR; TCRdb keeps in-frame clones, though not all of them. The table records approximately 120,000 clones, 73% of them present only once. This clone was seen only a few times. Its target is not known. The clonotype originates from a man aged 55-75 years in good health and CMV-seropositive. Sequencing was performed on PBMCs. The chain employs TRBV19 and TRBJ1-2, with a possible D match to TRBD1 (5 bases). CDR3 in amino acids: CASSIDGGTHGYTF. The CDR3 nucleotides are TGTGCCAGTAGTATAGACGGGGGAACCCATGGCTACACCTTC.